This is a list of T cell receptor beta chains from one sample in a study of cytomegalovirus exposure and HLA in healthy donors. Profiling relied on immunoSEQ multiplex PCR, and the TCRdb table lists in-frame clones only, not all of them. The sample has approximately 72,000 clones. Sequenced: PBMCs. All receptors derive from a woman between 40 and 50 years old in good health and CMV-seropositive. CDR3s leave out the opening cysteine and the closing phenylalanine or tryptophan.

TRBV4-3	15	ASSQELGQPWNTEAF
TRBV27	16	ASSLMSRPRGAKNIQY
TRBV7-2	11	ASSLRGNQPQH
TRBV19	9	ASTTLDTQY
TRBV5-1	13	ASSFQAGGINEQF
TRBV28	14	ASSPRWNEGNQPQH
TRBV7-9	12	ASSFSGSGNEQF
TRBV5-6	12	ASSLRGFTDTQY
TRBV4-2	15	ASSQQSGLAGYNEQF
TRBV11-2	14	ASSLAGTSGTDTQY
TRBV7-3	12	ASSFGGARNEQF
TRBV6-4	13	ASSVGTGGADTQY
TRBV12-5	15	ASGGIITSGATNEQF
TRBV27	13	ASSLIGRAGETQY
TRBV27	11	ASSPRRGDTQY